This T cell receptor (beta chain) derives from a study of T cell responses to AZD1222 COVID-19 vaccine. Looked up from germline, CDR1 is SGHTA and CDR2 is FQGNSA. V lost 5 bases, J lost 1 base, and 9 bases stayed unmatched. The CDR3 sequence is 16 residues long. In this sample, this clone turned up a few times. The antigen remains undetermined. General study results and limits: Close to half of spike-specific TCRs reportedly recognize unmutated variant regions. Among AZD1222 vaccinees, only six were seropositive at baseline. Clonal diversity was possibly underestimated; the donors were predominantly white British and more often female.

TCRdb keeps only in-frame clones here, not all; method: immunoSEQ multiplex PCR. The sample lists about 120,000 clones; 90% were seen once. This receptor was obtained from an adult who received the MenACWY meningococcal vaccine as a control. The V gene is TRBV7-2, the J gene TRBJ2-5; 8 bases are shared with TRBD2. The sequences come from peripheral blood, collected 28 days after the second dose of the MenACWY control vaccine. The CDR3 nucleotides are TGTGCCAGCAGCCCCATGAGCGGGGGCTCCCAAGAGACCCAGTACTTC. It translates to CASSPMSGGSQETQYF.